Detailed here is one TCR beta chain. Its antigen is unknown. TCRdb's copy holds only in-frame clones and misses some; the assay was immunoSEQ multiplex PCR. Altogether 55,000 to 85,000 clones are present, just over 85% being singletons, with the ten largest covering approximately 3%. The source of the sample is a study of OX40 agonist ivuxolimab in advanced cancers. Study-wide context: Ivuxolimab, which patients received intravenously every 2 weeks, was dosed at 0.01 to 10 mg/kg.

Trimming cost V 6 bases and J 2 bases; bases outside gene matches: 5. Germline CDR1 and CDR2: SEHNR and FQNEAQ (reference sequence). This CDR3 is built from 15 residues. Autoimmune disease history or systemic immunosuppression led to patients being barred. Study outcomes and limitations: Dose levels from 0.1 to 3.0 mg/kg saw CD4+ and CD8+ blood T cells expand clonally by week 6. Also present in some nonresponders was a low level of normalized T-cell clonal expansion.

This chain links TRBV7-9 with TRBJ2-1; 9 bases line up with TRBD2. This sequence originates from an adult with an advanced solid tumor such as melanoma, head and neck, liver or kidney cancer. Sequencing was performed on CD4+ or CD8+ T cells sorted from blood, taken in a trial of the OX40 agonist ivuxolimab. CDR3 amino acids: CASRESGGPYNEQFF. In nucleotides, the CDR3 is TGTGCCAGCAGGGAGAGCGGGGGGCCCTACAATGAGCAGTTCTTC.